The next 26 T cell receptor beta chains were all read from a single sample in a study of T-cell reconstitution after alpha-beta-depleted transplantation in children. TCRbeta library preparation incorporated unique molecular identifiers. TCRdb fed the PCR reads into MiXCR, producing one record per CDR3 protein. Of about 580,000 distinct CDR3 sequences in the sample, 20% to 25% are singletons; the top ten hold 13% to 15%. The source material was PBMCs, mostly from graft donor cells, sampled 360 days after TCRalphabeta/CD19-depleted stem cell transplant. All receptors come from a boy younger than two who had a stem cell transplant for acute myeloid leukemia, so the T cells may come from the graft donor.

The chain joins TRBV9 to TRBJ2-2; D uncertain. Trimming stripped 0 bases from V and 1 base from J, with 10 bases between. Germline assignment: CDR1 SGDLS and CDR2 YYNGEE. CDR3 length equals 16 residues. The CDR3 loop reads CASSVADALNTGELFF. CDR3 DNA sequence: TGTGCCAGCAGCGTAGCTGACGCGCTGAACACCGGGGAGCTGTTTTTT.

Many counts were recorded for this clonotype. Here the CDR3 reads CASSPFNPERGATQYF. The CDR3 DNA reads TGTGCCAGCAGCCCGTTTAACCCCGAGAGGGGGGCGACTCAGTACTTC. V gene TRBV7-6 combines with J gene TRBJ2-4; D tentatively reads TRBD1 or TRBD2 (6 bases each). CDR1 and CDR2 from the germline V gene are SGHVS and FNYEAQ. With 5 bases removed from V and 12 bases from J, the gap between germline ends came to 26 bases. The CDR3 is 16 amino acids.

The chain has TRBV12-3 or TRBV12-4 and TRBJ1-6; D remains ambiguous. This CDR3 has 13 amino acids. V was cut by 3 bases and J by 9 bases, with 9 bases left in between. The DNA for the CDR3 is TGTGCCAGCAGTTTGGGAGGGTTTTCACCCCTCCACTTT. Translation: CASSLGGFSPLHF.

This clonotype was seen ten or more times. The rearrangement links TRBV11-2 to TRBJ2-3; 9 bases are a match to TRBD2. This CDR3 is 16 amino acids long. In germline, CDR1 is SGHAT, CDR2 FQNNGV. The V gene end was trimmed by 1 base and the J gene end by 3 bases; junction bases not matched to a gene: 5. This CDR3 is CASSLGGLAGTDTQYF. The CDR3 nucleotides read TGTGCCAGCAGCTTAGGGGGACTAGCCGGGACAGATACGCAGTATTTT.

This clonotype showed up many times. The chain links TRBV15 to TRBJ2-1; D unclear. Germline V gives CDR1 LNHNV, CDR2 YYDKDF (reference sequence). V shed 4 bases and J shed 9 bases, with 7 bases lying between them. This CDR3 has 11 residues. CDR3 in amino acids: CATSTNFEQFF. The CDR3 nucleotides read TGTGCCACCAGCACCAATTTTGAGCAGTTCTTC.

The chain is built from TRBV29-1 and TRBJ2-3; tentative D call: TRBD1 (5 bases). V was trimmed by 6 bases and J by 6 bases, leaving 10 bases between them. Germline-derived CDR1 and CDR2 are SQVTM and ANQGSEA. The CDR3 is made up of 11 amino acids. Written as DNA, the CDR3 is TGCAGCGTCCAGGGTGTGGATACGCAGTATTTT. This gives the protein CSVQGVDTQYF.

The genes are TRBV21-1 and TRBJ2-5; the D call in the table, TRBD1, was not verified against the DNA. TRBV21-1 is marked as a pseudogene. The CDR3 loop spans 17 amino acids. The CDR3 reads CASSFKGVHRRQETQYF. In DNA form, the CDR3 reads TGTGCCAGCAGCTTCAAAGGGGTGCATAGGCGACAAGAGACCCAGTACTTC.

Here the CDR3 reads CSASRLAGAQETQYF. In DNA form, the CDR3 reads TGCAGTGCTAGCAGACTAGCGGGAGCCCAAGAGACCCAGTACTTC. The rearrangement joins TRBV20-1 to TRBJ2-5; 12 positions match TRBD2. Germline CDR1 DFQATT, CDR2 SNEGSKA (reference sequence). Trimming took 3 bases from V and 1 from J; bases not matched to a gene: 3. The CDR3 is 15 residues long.

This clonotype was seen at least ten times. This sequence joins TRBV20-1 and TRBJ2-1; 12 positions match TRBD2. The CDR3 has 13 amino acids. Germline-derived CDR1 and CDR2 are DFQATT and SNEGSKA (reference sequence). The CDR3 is CTGLAGTYNEQFF. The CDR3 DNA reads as TGCACTGGACTAGCGGGGACTTACAATGAGCAGTTCTTC.

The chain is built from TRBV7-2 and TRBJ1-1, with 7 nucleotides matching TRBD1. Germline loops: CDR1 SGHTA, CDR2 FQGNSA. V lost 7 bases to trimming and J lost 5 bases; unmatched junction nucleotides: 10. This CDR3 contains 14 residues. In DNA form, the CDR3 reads TGTGCCAGCATTCTCCTGACAGGGAGGACTGAAGCTTTCTTT. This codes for CASILLTGRTEAFF. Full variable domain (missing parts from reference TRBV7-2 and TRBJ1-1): GAGVSQSPSNKVTEKGKDVELRCDPISGHTALYWYRQSLGQGLEFLIYFQGNSAPDKSGLPSDRFSAERTGGSVSTLTIQRTQQEDSAVYLCASILLTGRTEAFFGQGTRLTVV.

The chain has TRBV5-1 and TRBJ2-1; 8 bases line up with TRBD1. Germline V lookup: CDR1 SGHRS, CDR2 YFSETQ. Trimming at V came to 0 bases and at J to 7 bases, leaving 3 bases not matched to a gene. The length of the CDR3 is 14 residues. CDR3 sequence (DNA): TGCGCCAGCAGCTTGGATGGACAGGGTAATGAGCAGTTCTTC. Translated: CASSLDGQGNEQFF.

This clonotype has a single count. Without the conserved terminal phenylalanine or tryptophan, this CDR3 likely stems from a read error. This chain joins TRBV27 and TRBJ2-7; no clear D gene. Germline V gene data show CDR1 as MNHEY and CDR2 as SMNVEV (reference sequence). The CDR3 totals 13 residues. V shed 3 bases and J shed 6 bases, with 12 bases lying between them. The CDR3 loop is CASSLLQRGEQYY. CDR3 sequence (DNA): TGTGCCAGCAGTTTGTTGCAGAGAGGCGAGCAGTACTAC.

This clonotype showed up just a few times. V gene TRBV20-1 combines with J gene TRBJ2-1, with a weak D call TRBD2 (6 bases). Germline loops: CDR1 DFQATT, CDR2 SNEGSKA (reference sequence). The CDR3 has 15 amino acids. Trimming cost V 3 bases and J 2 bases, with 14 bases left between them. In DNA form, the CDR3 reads TGCAGTGCTAGCCCGTGGGGGGATCCCTACAATGAGCAGTTCTTC. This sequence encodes CSASPWGDPYNEQFF.

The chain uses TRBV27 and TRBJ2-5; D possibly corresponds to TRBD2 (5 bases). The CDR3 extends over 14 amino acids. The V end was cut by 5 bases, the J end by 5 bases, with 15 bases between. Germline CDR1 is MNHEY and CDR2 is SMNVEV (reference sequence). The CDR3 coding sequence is TGTGCCAGCAGTCCCCCCACTAGAGGCGAGACCCAGTACTTC. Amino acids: CASSPPTRGETQYF.

The DNA of the CDR3 is TGTGCCAGCAGCTTACGGGGGTATTGGAATCAGCCCCAGCATTTT. As protein: CASSLRGYWNQPQHF. The chain links TRBV5-4 to TRBJ1-5; possible D gene TRBD1, 5 bases. Germline V gene data show CDR1 as SGHNT and CDR2 as YYREEE (reference sequence). The length of the CDR3 is 15 residues. V was cut by 2 bases and J by 4 bases, with 13 bases left in between.

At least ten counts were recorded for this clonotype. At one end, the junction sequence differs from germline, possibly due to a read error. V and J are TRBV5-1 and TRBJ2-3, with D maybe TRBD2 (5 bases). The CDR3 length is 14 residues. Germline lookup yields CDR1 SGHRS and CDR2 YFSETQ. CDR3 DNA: TGTGCCAGCAGCTTAGCGCGGAGCACAGATACGCAGTATTTT. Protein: CASSLARSTDTQYF.

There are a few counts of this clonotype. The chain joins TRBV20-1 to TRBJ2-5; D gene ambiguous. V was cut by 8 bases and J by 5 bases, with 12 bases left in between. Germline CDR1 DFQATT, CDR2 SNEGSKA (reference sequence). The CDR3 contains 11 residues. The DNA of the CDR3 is TGCAGTCCTACGGGTCCGGAGACCCAGTACTTC. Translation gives CSPTGPETQYF.

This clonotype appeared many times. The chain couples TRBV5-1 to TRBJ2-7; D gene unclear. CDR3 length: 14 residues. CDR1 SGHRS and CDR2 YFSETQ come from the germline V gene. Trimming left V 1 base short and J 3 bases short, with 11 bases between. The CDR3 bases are TGCGCCAGCAGCTTGACGGGTTCCCTCTACGAGCAGTACTTC. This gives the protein CASSLTGSLYEQYF.

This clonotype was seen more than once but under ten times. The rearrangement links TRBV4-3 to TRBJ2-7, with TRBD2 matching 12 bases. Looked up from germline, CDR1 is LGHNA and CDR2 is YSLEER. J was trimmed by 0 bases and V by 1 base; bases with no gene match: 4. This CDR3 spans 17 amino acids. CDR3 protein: CASSQGQLAGGSYEQYF. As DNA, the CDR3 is TGCGCCAGCAGCCAAGGTCAACTAGCGGGGGGCTCCTACGAGCAGTACTTC.

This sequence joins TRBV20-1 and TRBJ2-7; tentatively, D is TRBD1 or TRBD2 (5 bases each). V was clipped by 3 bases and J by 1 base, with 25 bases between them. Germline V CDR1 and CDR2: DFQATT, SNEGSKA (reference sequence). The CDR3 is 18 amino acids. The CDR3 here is CSARGWAPGQGPSYEQYV. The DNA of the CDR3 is TGCAGTGCTAGGGGATGGGCCCCCGGGCAGGGACCTTCCTACGAGCAGTACGTC.

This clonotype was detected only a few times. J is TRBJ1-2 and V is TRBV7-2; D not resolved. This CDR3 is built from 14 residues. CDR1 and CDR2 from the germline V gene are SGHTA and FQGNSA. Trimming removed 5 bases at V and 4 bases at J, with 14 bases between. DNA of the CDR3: TGTGCCAGCAGCCCTCTGTCAGGCATCTATGGCTACACCTTC. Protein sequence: CASSPLSGIYGYTF. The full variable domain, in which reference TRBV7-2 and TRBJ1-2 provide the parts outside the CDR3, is GAGVSQSPSNKVTEKGKDVELRCDPISGHTALYWYRQSLGQGLEFLIYFQGNSAPDKSGLPSDRFSAERTGGSVSTLTIQRTQQEDSAVYLCASSPLSGIYGYTFGSGTRLTVV.

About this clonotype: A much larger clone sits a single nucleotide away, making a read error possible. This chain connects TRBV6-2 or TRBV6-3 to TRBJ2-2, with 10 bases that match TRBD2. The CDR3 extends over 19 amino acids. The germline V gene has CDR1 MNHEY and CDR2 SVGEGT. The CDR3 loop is CATSQRGLAGVVNTGELFF. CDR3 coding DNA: TGTGCCACCAGTCAACGGGGGCTAGCGGGGGTCGTGAACACCGGGGAGCTGTTTTTT.

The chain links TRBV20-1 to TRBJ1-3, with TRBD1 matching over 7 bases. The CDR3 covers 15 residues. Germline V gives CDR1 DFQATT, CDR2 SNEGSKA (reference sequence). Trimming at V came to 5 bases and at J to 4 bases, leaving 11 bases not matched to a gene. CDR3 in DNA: TGCAGTGCTGACTCAGGAACAGGGGACGGAAACACCATATATTTT. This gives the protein CSADSGTGDGNTIYF.

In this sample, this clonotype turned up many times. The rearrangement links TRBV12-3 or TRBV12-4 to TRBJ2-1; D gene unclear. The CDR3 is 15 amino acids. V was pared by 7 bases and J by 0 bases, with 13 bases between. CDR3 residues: CASTLTPTSYNEQFF. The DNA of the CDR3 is TGTGCCAGCACCCTGACACCTACCTCCTACAATGAGCAGTTCTTC.

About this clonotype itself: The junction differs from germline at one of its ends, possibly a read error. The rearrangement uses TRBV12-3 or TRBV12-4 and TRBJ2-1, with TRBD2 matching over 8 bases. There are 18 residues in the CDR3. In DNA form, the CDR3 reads TGTGCCATCAGTTTAGGCGGGGGGCCAAGAGCTACCCTCAATGAGCAGTTCTTC. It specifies CAISLGGGPRATLNEQFF.

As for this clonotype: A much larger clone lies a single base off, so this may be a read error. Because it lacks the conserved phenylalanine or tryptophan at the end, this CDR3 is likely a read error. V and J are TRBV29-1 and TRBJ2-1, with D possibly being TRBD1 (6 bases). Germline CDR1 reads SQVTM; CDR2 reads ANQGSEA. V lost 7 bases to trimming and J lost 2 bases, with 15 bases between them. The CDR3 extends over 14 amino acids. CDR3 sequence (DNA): TGCAGCGGGCAGGGGCTTGATACCTACAATGAGCAGTTCTTG. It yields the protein CSGQGLDTYNEQFL.